Each of the 30 T cell receptor beta chains below was sequenced from the same sample in a study of persistence of HIV-infected CD4 T cells. This nonspecific control used anti-CD3/anti-CD28 bead stimulation of CD4+ T cells. Sorting of responding CD4+ T cells relied on upregulated CD40 ligand together with CD69. For these TCRs, the target antigens are not known. The immunoSEQ assay was version 4, run in survey mode. Here immunoSEQ multiplex PCR was the method, and the copy in TCRdb shows in-frame clones only, minus some. The sample holds 40,000 to 45,000 clones, about 89% seen once. The sequencing used CD4+ T cells sorted from PBMCs after roughly 19-hour stimulation, collected from a patient who received antiretroviral therapy. These receptors all come from an adult man with HIV who was CMV-seropositive.

The chain is built from TRBV6-6 and TRBJ1-4, with D uncertain. Trimming took off 2 bases at V and 4 bases at J, with 5 bases between the two ends. The germline CDR1 and CDR2 sequences are MNHNY and SVGAGI (reference sequence). The CDR3 has 13 residues. CDR3 bases: TGTGCCAGCAGTTACCGGGATAATGAAAAACTGTTTTTT. It yields the protein CASSYRDNEKLFF.

This rearrangement joins TRBV15 to TRBJ1-3; a weak D match, TRBD1 (6 bases). Germline-derived CDR1 and CDR2 are LNHNV and YYDKDF (reference sequence). V was shortened by 1 base and J by 0 bases, with 10 bases between the two germline ends. The CDR3 runs to 16 residues. The CDR3 coding sequence is TGTGCCACCAGCAGAGCAGGGACATTCTCTGGAAACACCATATATTTT. Protein sequence: CATSRAGTFSGNTIYF.

V usage is TRBV11-2 and J usage is TRBJ2-2, with 8 bases identical to TRBD1. CDR3 size: 15 residues. The germline gives CDR1 SGHAT, CDR2 FQNNGV. Trimming took 7 bases from V and 4 from J; bases not matched to a gene: 8. CDR3 amino acids: CASTTVQGATGELFF. The CDR3 nucleotides read TGTGCCAGCACCACCGTCCAGGGGGCCACCGGGGAGCTGTTTTTT.

The CDR3 coding sequence is TGTGCCACCAGCAGAGAGGTTAGACAGCAAGAGACCCAGTACTTC. It translates to CATSREVRQQETQYF. The J gene is TRBJ2-5, the V gene TRBV15, with D perhaps matching TRBD1 (5 bases). CDR3 length: 15 residues. Germline V gene sequence: CDR1 LNHNV, CDR2 YYDKDF (reference sequence). Trimming removed 0 bases from V and 2 bases from J, with 10 bases in between.

The chain employs TRBV5-1 and TRBJ1-2; D might be TRBD1 (6 bases). Germline values: CDR1 SGHRS, CDR2 YFSETQ. This CDR3 has 14 amino acids. Trimming pared 1 base from V and 0 bases from J, leaving 7 bases between. CDR3 bases: TGCGCCAGCAGCTTGAGGGGGTCTAACTATGGCTACACCTTC. Its protein is CASSLRGSNYGYTF.

The J gene is TRBJ2-3, the V gene TRBV24-1, with a weak D call TRBD2 (5 bases). Trimming took 1 base from V and 5 from J, leaving 9 bases between them. Per the germline V gene, CDR1 is KGHDR and CDR2 is SFDVKD. The CDR3 runs to 14 residues. Here the CDR3 reads CATSDFLAGDTQYF. The CDR3 nucleotides are TGTGCCACCAGTGATTTCCTAGCAGGAGATACGCAGTATTTT.

The chain uses TRBV7-8 and TRBJ1-2; TRBD1 matches at 10 bases. The CDR3 spans 17 residues. CDR1 and CDR2 (germline): SGHVS, FQNEAQ. Trimming cost V 0 bases and J 5 bases; bases outside gene matches: 9. CDR3 loop: CASSLALVGTGAYGYTF. In DNA, the CDR3 is TGTGCCAGCAGCTTAGCGCTCGTAGGGACAGGGGCTTATGGCTACACCTTC.

V usage is TRBV24-1 and J usage is TRBJ2-2, with a possible D match to TRBD2 (6 bases). V was pared by 5 bases and J by 0 bases, with 21 bases between. Germline V gene data show CDR1 as KGHDR and CDR2 as SFDVKD. The CDR3 sequence is 19 residues long. This CDR3 reads CATSALGSQGTPNTGELFF. For the CDR3, the DNA is TGTGCCACCAGTGCCCTAGGGAGTCAAGGGACTCCGAACACCGGGGAGCTGTTTTTT.

Worth noting for this clone: The identical CDR3 is also encoded by other nucleotide sequences in the sample. This rearrangement joins TRBV19 to TRBJ1-3; 8 bases fit TRBD1. This CDR3 comprises 15 residues. In germline, CDR1 is LNHDA, CDR2 SQIVND (reference sequence). J lost 2 bases, V lost 5 bases, and 5 bases had no gene match. The CDR3, as DNA: TGTGCCAGTAGTCCCGCGACAGGGGCTGGAAACACCATATATTTT. Amino acids: CASSPATGAGNTIYF. The whole variable domain, filled in from reference TRBV19 and TRBJ1-3, reads DGGITQSPKYLFRKEGQNVTLSCEQNLNHDAMYWYRQDPGQGLRLIYYSQIVNDFQKGDIAEGYSVSREKKESFPLTVTSAQKNPTAFYLCASSPATGAGNTIYFGEGSWLTVV.

The V and J genes are TRBV5-4 and TRBJ2-7; D gene unclear. Germline V gives CDR1 SGHNT, CDR2 YYREEE (reference sequence). V lost 0 bases and J 0 bases, leaving 7 bases between the germline ends. This CDR3 comprises 14 residues. The CDR3 nucleotides read TGTGCCAGCAGCTTGGGTTTTTTCTCCTACGAGCAGTACTTC. It yields the protein CASSLGFFSYEQYF.

The rearrangement links TRBV20-1 to TRBJ1-2; D call uncertain. The CDR3 length is 11 residues. The germline V and J ends were trimmed by 0 bases and 6 bases, with 5 bases remaining between them. CDR1 DFQATT and CDR2 SNEGSKA come from the germline V gene (reference sequence). This CDR3 is CSARDDDGYTF. Written as DNA, the CDR3 is TGCAGTGCTAGAGATGATGATGGCTACACCTTC.

The chain is built from TRBV6-5 and TRBJ2-3; D remains unclear. Germline V lookup: CDR1 MNHEY, CDR2 SVGAGI. The CDR3 is made up of 14 amino acids. Trimming stripped 5 bases from V and 0 bases from J, with 9 bases between. CDR3 loop: CASSPMPSTDTQYF. Written as DNA, the CDR3 is TGTGCCAGCAGTCCCATGCCTAGCACAGATACGCAGTATTTT.

V usage is TRBV4-2 and J usage is TRBJ1-5; a weak D match, TRBD1 (5 bases). The germline CDR1 and CDR2 sequences are LGHNA and YNFKEQ. This CDR3 is 14 amino acids long. V gave up 1 base and J gave up 9 bases, with 13 bases separating them. CDR3 in DNA: TGTGCCAGCAGCCAAGTCGGGGCCTCGGGGCCCCAGCATTTT. This translates into CASSQVGASGPQHF.

The genes are TRBV9 and TRBJ2-5; D uncertain. V dropped 5 bases and J dropped 5 bases, with 7 bases sitting between them. Germline V gene sequence: CDR1 SGDLS, CDR2 YYNGEE. The length of the CDR3 is 11 residues. The CDR3 DNA follows: TGTGCCAGCAGTAAAGAGGAGACCCAGTACTTC. This encodes CASSKEETQYF.

This chain uses TRBV7-3 with TRBJ2-3; tentative D call: TRBD2 (5 bases). The V end lost 1 base, the J end lost 6 bases, and 11 bases lay between the germline ends. Germline CDR1 SGHTA, CDR2 FQGTGA. The CDR3 is made up of 14 amino acids. The CDR3 coding sequence is TGTGCCAGCAGCTTAAGTTTACCGGGGGATACGCAGTATTTT. Translated: CASSLSLPGDTQYF.

This chain uses TRBV28 with TRBJ2-1; 10 nucleotides agree with TRBD1. V lost 6 bases, J lost 15 bases, and 11 bases stayed unmatched. The length of the CDR3 is 13 residues. In germline, CDR1 is MDHEN, CDR2 SYDVKM. The CDR3 DNA reads as TGTGCCAGCAGCCGCACCGGGACAGGGGATCGGTTCTTC. This gives the protein CASSRTGTGDRFF.

This clone came up a few times. V gene TRBV6-5 combines with J gene TRBJ1-3; D is ambiguous. Trimming took off 6 bases at V and 2 bases at J, with 11 bases between the two ends. The CDR3 totals 14 residues. Germline V gene data show CDR1 as MNHEY and CDR2 as SVGAGI. CDR3 DNA: TGTGCCAGCAGACCCGTTGGGGCTGGAAACACCATATATTTT. Translated, it gives CASRPVGAGNTIYF.

In nucleotides, the CDR3 is TGTGCCAGCAGCTTCCGAATTGCAACTAATGAAAAACTGTTTTTT. Translating it yields CASSFRIATNEKLFF. V is TRBV7-9 and J is TRBJ1-4; D remains unclear. Germline loops: CDR1 SEHNR, CDR2 FQNEAQ (reference sequence). The CDR3 loop spans 15 amino acids. Trimming removed 3 bases at V and 0 bases at J, with 8 bases between.

The chain employs TRBV6-5 and TRBJ2-7; the D is unclear. The germline gives CDR1 MNHEY, CDR2 SVGAGI. Trimming cost V 8 bases and J 4 bases, with 15 bases left between them. This CDR3 spans 13 amino acids. The DNA of the CDR3 is TGTGCCAGCCGTCTCCCGGGTTCGTACGAGCAGTACTTC. Its translation is CASRLPGSYEQYF.

The chain couples TRBV27 to TRBJ2-6, with D unresolved. The CDR3 consists of 14 residues. Trimming stripped 7 bases from V and 1 base from J, with 8 bases between. Germline CDR1 reads MNHEY; CDR2 reads SMNVEV (reference sequence). The CDR3 loop reads CASTSASGANVLTF. CDR3 in DNA: TGTGCCAGCACGTCAGCTTCTGGGGCCAACGTCCTGACTTTC.

J is TRBJ2-2 and V is TRBV9; 9 bases are a match to TRBD2. The CDR3 covers 16 residues. Looked up from germline, CDR1 is SGDLS and CDR2 is YYNGEE. V dropped 3 bases and J dropped 1; count of bases not matched to a gene: 4. CDR3 sequence (DNA): TGTGCCAGCAGCGCCCTAGCGGGATTGAACACCGGGGAGCTGTTTTTT. Protein: CASSALAGLNTGELFF.

J is TRBJ1-4 and V is TRBV5-1; the D is unclear. The CDR3 runs 14 residues. Germline loops: CDR1 SGHRS, CDR2 YFSETQ. The V end was cut by 1 base, the J end by 4 bases, with 8 bases between. Written as DNA, the CDR3 is TGCGCCAGCAGCTTGAGTGGAAATAATGAAAAACTGTTTTTT. It specifies CASSLSGNNEKLFF.

The gene calls are TRBV11-3 and TRBJ2-3; 8 nucleotides line up with TRBD2. This CDR3 contains 15 residues. V shed 4 bases, J shed 3 bases, and the junction held 6 bases outside the gene matches. CDR1 and CDR2 from the germline V gene are SGHNT and YENEEA. The CDR3 nucleotides read TGTGCCAGCAGCTCGCCGGGGGGGGCTACAGATACGCAGTATTTT. Translating it yields CASSSPGGATDTQYF.

The V call is TRBV18, the J call TRBJ2-3; D unresolved. This CDR3 spans 15 amino acids. The germline CDR1 and CDR2 sequences are KGHSH and LQKENI. V lost 2 bases, J lost 4 bases, and 13 bases lay in between. The CDR3 region is CASSPTADLSDTQYF. In DNA form, the CDR3 reads TGTGCCAGCTCACCAACGGCCGATCTGTCAGATACGCAGTATTTT.

The rearrangement links TRBV6-2 or TRBV6-3 to TRBJ1-1; D uncertain. The CDR3 consists of 11 residues. The germline V and J ends were trimmed by 2 bases and 3 bases, with 1 base remaining between them. Germline V gene lookup returns CDR1 MNHEY and CDR2 SVGEGT. CDR3 sequence: CASSYHTEAFF. CDR3 nucleotide sequence: TGTGCCAGCAGTTACCACACTGAAGCTTTCTTT.

The chain is built from TRBV18 and TRBJ1-2, with 7 bases lining up with TRBD1. The CDR3 sequence is 13 residues long. V was pared by 5 bases and J by 2 bases, with 2 bases of the junction left unmatched. Germline CDR1 KGHSH, CDR2 LQKENI. The CDR3 is CASSVDRNYGYTF. CDR3 in DNA: TGTGCCAGCTCAGTGGACAGGAACTATGGCTACACCTTC. Full variable domain (missing parts from reference TRBV18 and TRBJ1-2): NAGVMQNPRHLVRRRGQEARLRCSPMKGHSHVYWYRQLPEEGLKFMVYLQKENIIDESGMPKERFSAEFPKEGPSILRIQQVVRGDSAAYFCASSVDRNYGYTFGSGTRLTVV.

The rearrangement uses TRBV5-1 and TRBJ1-2; TRBD1 agrees at 8 bases. With 4 bases clipped from V and 3 bases from J, the junction kept 2 bases outside the gene matches. CDR1 and CDR2 (germline): SGHRS, YFSETQ. The length of the CDR3 is 13 residues. CDR3 residues: CASSGTGDYGYTF. The CDR3 DNA follows: TGCGCCAGCAGCGGGACAGGAGACTATGGCTACACCTTC.

This chain joins TRBV7-6 and TRBJ1-2; D gene uncertain. Germline V gene sequence: CDR1 SGHVS, CDR2 FNYEAQ. This CDR3 is 13 amino acids long. V dropped 5 bases and J dropped 8 bases, with 15 bases sitting between them. DNA of the CDR3: TGTGCCAGCAGCCCGCAAGAGAGGGTCGGCTACACCTTC. Protein: CASSPQERVGYTF.

The rearrangement uses TRBV7-8 and TRBJ1-6; TRBD1 matches at 9 bases. With V trimmed by 5 bases and J by 0 bases, 5 bases remained unmatched. This CDR3 contains 17 residues. The germline CDR1 and CDR2 sequences are SGHVS and FQNEAQ. Written as DNA, the CDR3 is TGTGCCAGCAGCCGCGGGACAGGGCTCTCCTATAATTCACCCCTCCACTTT. As protein: CASSRGTGLSYNSPLHF.

This chain links TRBV2 with TRBJ1-1; D is ambiguous. The length of the CDR3 is 14 residues. Germline V gives CDR1 SNHLY, CDR2 FYNNEI. Trimming took 8 bases from V and 0 from J, leaving 13 bases between them. The chain's CDR3 is CASAVRSMNTEAFF. The CDR3 DNA sequence: TGTGCCAGCGCGGTCCGGAGCATGAACACTGAAGCTTTCTTT.